The rows below give T cell receptor beta chains drawn from one sample of a study of blood T cell repertoires in COVID-19. Profiled with immunoSEQ multiplex PCR; TCRdb holds only in-frame clones, not every one. Of about 300,000 clones detected, roughly 87% appear once; the ten largest clones hold about 2.3%. Sequencing was done on a sample of peripheral blood. Every receptor here comes from a man aged 18 to 35 with active or convalescent COVID-19. CDR3s include the opening cysteine and the closing phenylalanine or tryptophan. A D gene is named only where the DNA matches it firmly.

D gene: TRBD2
V gene: TRBV18
J gene: TRBJ2-3
CDR3 DNA: TGTGCCAGCTCACCCCTAGCGGGGGAGCTAGATACGCAGTATTTT
CDR3 protein: CASSPLAGELDTQYF

D gene: .
V gene: TRBV18
J gene: TRBJ1-5
CDR3 DNA: TGTGCCAGCTCCCATGGGCCAAATCAGCCCCAGCATTTT
CDR3 protein: CASSHGPNQPQHF

D gene: .
V gene: TRBV7-9
J gene: TRBJ1-1
CDR3 DNA: TGTGCCAGCAGACCCAGGGACACTGAAGCTTTCTTT
CDR3 protein: CASRPRDTEAFF

D gene: .
V gene: TRBV15
J gene: TRBJ2-6
CDR3 DNA: TGTGCCACCAGCAGAGAATGGGCAGCTGGGGCCAACGTCCTGACTTTC
CDR3 protein: CATSREWAAGANVLTF

D gene: TRBD2
V gene: TRBV27
J gene: TRBJ2-1
CDR3 DNA: TGTGCCAGCAGTCTCAGCGGGAGGGCCTACAATGAGCAGTTCTTC
CDR3 protein: CASSLSGRAYNEQFF

D gene: TRBD1
V gene: TRBV5-6
J gene: TRBJ1-4
CDR3 DNA: TGTGCCAGCACCAAAATTAGACAGGGTACTAATGAAAAACTGTTTTTT
CDR3 protein: CASTKIRQGTNEKLFF

D gene: .
V gene: TRBV10-2
J gene: TRBJ2-2
CDR3 DNA: TGCGCCAGCAGTGAGGGGTTCGGCCGGGCCGGGGAGCTGTTTTTT
CDR3 protein: CASSEGFGRAGELFF

D gene: TRBD2
V gene: TRBV11-2
J gene: TRBJ2-1
CDR3 DNA: TGTGCCAGCAGCTCCGGCGGGACTAGCAGGAATGAGCAGTTCTTC
CDR3 protein: CASSSGGTSRNEQFF

D gene: .
V gene: TRBV7-7
J gene: TRBJ2-5
CDR3 DNA: TGTGCCAGCAGCTTACCCCGGGGGACCCAGTACTTC
CDR3 protein: CASSLPRGTQYF

D gene: .
V gene: TRBV11-2
J gene: TRBJ1-3
CDR3 DNA: TGTGCCAGCAGCTTAGTGTCGGTCTCCTCTGGAAACACCATATATTTT
CDR3 protein: CASSLVSVSSGNTIYF